Below, 25 T cell receptor beta chains from the same sample are listed, as sequenced in a study of blood T cell repertoires in COVID-19. Only in-frame clones appear in the TCRdb table, and some are missing; sequencing was by immunoSEQ multiplex PCR. Of 130,000 to 150,000 clones detected, 79% appear once; the ten largest clones hold roughly 8.6%. The source material was peripheral blood. The receptors shown here come from a man between 50 and 59 years old with active or convalescent COVID-19.

The chain combines TRBV4-1 with TRBJ1-5; D not certain. In germline, CDR1 is MGHRA, CDR2 YSYEKL. This CDR3 comprises 13 residues. V lost 1 base and J lost 4, with 5 bases in between. The CDR3 protein is CASSQGPNQPQHF. The CDR3, as DNA: TGCGCCAGCAGCCAAGGGCCGAATCAGCCCCAGCATTTT.

The chain joins TRBV28 to TRBJ2-7; 7 nucleotides agree with TRBD1. The germline CDR1 and CDR2 sequences are MDHEN and SYDVKM. The J segment lost 5 bases and the V segment lost 6 bases, leaving 7 bases of the junction unmatched. The CDR3 runs to 13 residues. This CDR3 is CASRRQGTDEQYF. The CDR3 DNA reads as TGTGCCAGCAGACGACAGGGAACCGACGAGCAGTACTTC.

The V gene is TRBV27, the J gene TRBJ2-7; no clear D. CDR1 is MNHEY, CDR2 SMNVEV, per germline (reference sequence). CDR3 length: 13 amino acids. Trimming removed 2 bases from V and 0 bases from J, with 5 bases in between. The CDR3 DNA reads as TGTGCCAGCAGTTTACACGGCTCCTACGAGCAGTACTTC. It codes for CASSLHGSYEQYF.

Only a few counts were recorded for this clone. V is TRBV5-1 and J is TRBJ2-7; TRBD2 aligns across 7 bases. Germline CDR1 is SGHRS and CDR2 is YFSETQ. CDR3 length equals 15 residues. Trimming took 4 bases from V and 0 from J; bases not matched to a gene: 7. The DNA for the CDR3 is TGCGCCAGCAGCATTACTAGCGCCAGCTCCTACGAGCAGTACTTC. The encoded protein is CASSITSASSYEQYF.

J is TRBJ1-6 and V is TRBV5-1; 9 nucleotides agree with TRBD1. The CDR3 totals 16 residues. Per the germline V gene, CDR1 is SGHRS and CDR2 is YFSETQ. J was trimmed by 9 bases and V by 0 bases; bases with no gene match: 7. The CDR3 region has the DNA TGCGCCAGCAGCTTGGAGGGACAGGGAAATCGTTCACCCCTCCACTTT. This codes for CASSLEGQGNRSPLHF.

The V gene is TRBV13, the J gene TRBJ2-2; 7 nucleotides align to TRBD2. Germline V gene lookup returns CDR1 PRHDT and CDR2 FYEKMQ (reference sequence). Trimming cost V 0 bases and J 0 bases; bases outside gene matches: 4. This CDR3 spans 17 amino acids. The CDR3 here is CASSLGRGRANTGELFF. The CDR3, as DNA: TGTGCCAGCAGCTTAGGCCGGGGGAGGGCGAACACCGGGGAGCTGTTTTTT. Full variable domain (rest looked up from reference TRBV13 and TRBJ2-2): AAGVIQSPRHLIKEKRETATLKCYPIPRHDTVYWYQQGPGQDPQFLISFYEKMQSDKGSIPDRFSAQQFSDYHSELNMSSLELGDSALYFCASSLGRGRANTGELFFGEGSRLTVL.

The rearrangement uses TRBV19 and TRBJ2-1, with 7 bases that match TRBD2. This CDR3 region has 16 residues. J gave up 5 bases and V 3 bases, and 10 bases lay outside the gene matches. Per the germline V gene, CDR1 is LNHDA and CDR2 is SQIVND (reference sequence). CDR3 coding DNA: TGTGCCAGTAGTATTAGGTGGCTAGCGGTAAACAATGAGCAGTTCTTC. Protein: CASSIRWLAVNNEQFF.

The DNA for the CDR3 is TGTGGAACGGGAGAAGGGACCGGGGAGCTGTTTTTT. Translation gives CGTGEGTGELFF. The V call is TRBV3-1 (or the pseudogene TRBV3-2), the J call TRBJ2-2; a weak D match, TRBD2 (6 bases). CDR1 and CDR2 from the germline V gene are LGHDT and YNNKEL (reference sequence). The CDR3 contains 12 residues.

The chain links TRBV30 to TRBJ2-1; possible D gene TRBD2, 6 bases. Trimming left V 5 bases short and J 9 bases short, with 17 bases between. Germline values: CDR1 GTSNPN, CDR2 SVGIG (reference sequence). The CDR3 covers 13 residues. The CDR3 nucleotides read TGTGCCTGGGCGGCGGGCGGGGCTGGTGAGCAGTTCTTC. It is translated as CAWAAGGAGEQFF.

The rearrangement joins TRBV7-9 to TRBJ1-3; 7 bases are a match to TRBD1. The CDR3 extends over 15 amino acids. V gave up 5 bases and J gave up 4 bases; unmatched junction bases: 8. Per the germline V gene, CDR1 is SEHNR and CDR2 is FQNEAQ (reference sequence). The CDR3 coding sequence is TGTGCCAGCAGCCCACAGGGGACGTACGGAAACACCATATATTTT. Protein sequence: CASSPQGTYGNTIYF.

V gene TRBV7-9 combines with J gene TRBJ2-1; 7 nucleotides match TRBD2. This CDR3 spans 16 amino acids. The junction had 7 bases not matched to a gene; V was cut back by 5 bases and J by 0 bases. Per the germline V gene, CDR1 is SEHNR and CDR2 is FQNEAQ (reference sequence). The CDR3 DNA is TGTGCCAGCAGCCCCCAGACTAGCAGCTCCTACAATGAGCAGTTCTTC. Its protein is CASSPQTSSSYNEQFF. The full variable domain, in which reference TRBV7-9 and TRBJ2-1 provide the parts outside the CDR3, is DTGVSQNPRHKITKRGQNVTFRCDPISEHNRLYWYRQTLGQGPEFLTYFQNEAQLEKSRLLSDRFSAERPKGSFSTLEIQRTEQGDSAMYLCASSPQTSSSYNEQFFGPGTRLTVL.

The chain has TRBV28 and TRBJ2-7, with 11 bases matching TRBD1. CDR1 and CDR2 from the germline V gene are MDHEN and SYDVKM. The CDR3 spans 16 residues. Trimming at V came to 6 bases and at J to 4 bases, leaving 11 bases not matched to a gene. As DNA, the CDR3 is TGTGCCAGCAGCCTCCCTCCGGGACAGGGGGGATACGAGCAGTACTTC. Residues: CASSLPPGQGGYEQYF.

The V gene is TRBV3-1 (or the pseudogene TRBV3-2), the J gene TRBJ1-2, with a tentative D call TRBD1 (5 bases). Germline CDR1 is LGHDT and CDR2 is YNNKEL (reference sequence). The CDR3 has 13 amino acids. The V and J ends lost 7 bases and 2 bases respectively, with 11 bases between them. This CDR3 is CASTPGLNYGYTF. CDR3 nucleotides: TGTGCCAGCACCCCGGGACTCAACTATGGCTACACCTTC.

This clone has more than one count but fewer than ten. The chain carries TRBV15 and TRBJ2-3; D might be TRBD1 (6 bases). V dropped 0 bases and J dropped 2 bases, with 9 bases sitting between them. The CDR3 is 15 residues long. The germline CDR1 and CDR2 sequences are LNHNV and YYDKDF (reference sequence). CDR3 sequence (DNA): TGTGCCACCAGCAGAGATCAGGGGACCACAGATACGCAGTATTTT. Amino acids: CATSRDQGTTDTQYF.

V and J are TRBV5-1 and TRBJ2-7; possible D gene TRBD2, 6 bases. This CDR3 has 14 amino acids. Germline CDR1 and CDR2: SGHRS and YFSETQ. Trimming removed 2 bases from V and 2 bases from J, with 11 bases in between. This chain's CDR3 is CASSFGSGTYEQYF. The CDR3 region has the DNA TGCGCCAGCAGCTTCGGTAGCGGCACCTACGAGCAGTACTTC.

The J gene is TRBJ2-2, the V gene TRBV2; D is possibly TRBD1 (5 bases). This CDR3 contains 16 residues. Per the germline V gene, CDR1 is SNHLY and CDR2 is FYNNEI. V was clipped by 3 bases and J by 0 bases, with 11 bases between them. The CDR3 here is CASSEMDTTNTGELFF. CDR3 coding DNA: TGTGCCAGCAGTGAGATGGACACAACGAACACCGGGGAGCTGTTTTTT. Complete variable domain (other parts from reference TRBV2 and TRBJ2-2): EPEVTQTPSHQVTQMGQEVILRCVPISNHLYFYWYRQILGQKVEFLVSFYNNEISEKSEIFDDQFSVERPDGSNFTLKIRSTKLEDSAMYFCASSEMDTTNTGELFFGEGSRLTVL.

This rearrangement joins TRBV28 to TRBJ1-2; D uncertain. Germline loops: CDR1 MDHEN, CDR2 SYDVKM. The ends were cut back, 2 bases at V and 3 bases at J, with 4 bases in the middle. CDR3 length equals 12 residues. The CDR3 protein is CASSLIDYGYTF. The CDR3 DNA sequence: TGTGCCAGCAGTTTAATAGACTATGGCTACACCTTC.

This chain links TRBV2 with TRBJ2-4; the match to TRBD2 covers 16 bases. The J segment lost 1 base and the V segment lost 5 bases, leaving 20 bases of the junction unmatched. CDR1 and CDR2 (germline): SNHLY, FYNNEI. This CDR3 has 23 residues. The CDR3 sequence is CASSPKGTSGRVQPADAKNIQYF. CDR3 in DNA: TGTGCCAGCAGTCCTAAGGGGACTAGCGGGAGGGTCCAACCAGCCGACGCCAAAAACATTCAGTACTTC.

The rearrangement links TRBV27 to TRBJ2-1; tentatively, D is TRBD1 (6 bases). The CDR3 extends over 16 amino acids. V was clipped by 0 bases and J by 4 bases, with 13 bases between them. From germline, CDR1 is MNHEY and CDR2 SMNVEV (reference sequence). The CDR3 region has the DNA TGTGCCAGCAGTTTATCGCGGGCAGGGGCTTACAATGAGCAGTTCTTC. Protein sequence: CASSLSRAGAYNEQFF.

V is TRBV10-3 and J is TRBJ1-1; no firm D call. Trimming took off 3 bases at V and 1 base at J, with 9 bases between the two ends. This CDR3 is 14 amino acids long. CDR1 and CDR2 (germline): ENHRY, SYGVKD. This CDR3 reads CAISEGLQNTEAFF. CDR3 sequence (DNA): TGTGCCATCAGTGAAGGACTCCAGAACACTGAAGCTTTCTTT.

This chain connects TRBV27 to TRBJ2-1; 7 bases line up with TRBD1. This CDR3 is 12 amino acids long. Germline lookup yields CDR1 MNHEY and CDR2 SMNVEV (reference sequence). V was clipped by 5 bases and J by 7 bases; unmatched bases: 2. The CDR3 DNA follows: TGTGCCAGCAGTCTACAGGGGAATGAGCAGTTCTTC. Translation: CASSLQGNEQFF.

The rearrangement uses TRBV19 and TRBJ1-1; a weak D match, TRBD1 (6 bases). This CDR3 region has 14 residues. V dropped 4 bases and J dropped 1 base, with 10 bases sitting between them. CDR1 is LNHDA, CDR2 SQIVND, per germline (reference sequence). CDR3 region: CASSTGATNTEAFF. The CDR3 DNA sequence: TGTGCCAGTAGTACAGGGGCGACGAACACTGAAGCTTTCTTT.

This chain links TRBV5-5 with TRBJ2-6; possible D gene TRBD2, 5 bases. The CDR3 length is 16 residues. The V gene lost 0 bases and the J gene lost 0 bases, with 7 bases spanning the gap. Per the germline V gene, CDR1 is SGHKS and CDR2 is YYEKEE (reference sequence). CDR3 sequence (DNA): TGTGCCAGCAGCTTGGTGGGGAGCTCTGGGGCCAACGTCCTGACTTTC. Residues: CASSLVGSSGANVLTF.

The rearrangement joins TRBV12-5 to TRBJ2-1; D not resolved. This CDR3 spans 13 amino acids. In germline, CDR1 is LGHNT, CDR2 FRNRAP. V lost 6 bases and J lost 1, with 7 bases in between. Written as DNA, the CDR3 is TGTGCTAGTGGCCGCGGATCCTACAATGAGCAGTTCTTC. This encodes CASGRGSYNEQFF.

This clone was detected a few times. The chain has TRBV10-1 and TRBJ2-7, with D perhaps matching TRBD2 (6 bases). Trimming shortened V by 6 bases and J by 2 bases, and 20 bases separated the two germline ends. CDR1 and CDR2 (germline): WNHNN, SYGVQD (reference sequence). The CDR3 has 16 residues. The CDR3 nucleotides read TGCGCCAGCAGCCCCACGCGGGAACTGGTCACCTACGAGCAGTACTTC. This sequence encodes CASSPTRELVTYEQYF.